This TCR beta chain was sequenced for a study of cytomegalovirus exposure and HLA in healthy donors. With 60 Vbeta and 13 Jbeta primers, the PCR was carried out. As processed by the authors: Tens of millions of unique TCR beta chains, 9 million to 11 million shared, were counted in a later analysis. Profiled with immunoSEQ multiplex PCR; TCRdb holds only in-frame clones, not every one. V and J calls and clone size follow that table, whereas D and trimming were derived from the DNA. The data show under 130,000 clones, roughly four fifths seen once. This clone was detected ten times or more. Its antigen is still unknown. Germline V gene sequence: CDR1 MDHEN, CDR2 SYDVKM. The CDR3 extends over 12 amino acids. V lost 5 bases to trimming and J lost 10 bases; unmatched junction nucleotides: 2. General study findings and limits: The study dropped some indistinguishable V segments, TRBV6-2 and TRBV6-3 among them. Cytomegalovirus-associated status was assigned to about 160 TCR beta chains. It was shown in a later analysis that HLA-associated TCR beta chains were more clonally expanded than other, equally common chains.

The specimen was PBMCs. The receptor was isolated from a middle-aged man in good health and CMV-seronegative. This chain joins TRBV28 and TRBJ1-6; 7 bases align to TRBD1. As DNA, the CDR3 is TGTGCCAGCAGTACAGGGGCCTCACCCCTCCACTTT. It codes for CASSTGASPLHF.